This entry features one T cell receptor (beta chain) sequence. The sample holds a few counts of this clonotype. This clone's antigen is unknown. No base quality information exists; no much larger clone differs at one position. The sample comes from a study of T-cell memory formation after mild COVID-19 (dated by TCRdb to about 2021). For the study in its entirety: Most TCR sequence clusters were specific to one of the two donors. In two donors, T-cell clones that expanded and contracted after mild COVID-19 were tracked by sequencing TCRalpha and TCRbeta repertoires over time. Two young, previously healthy adult volunteers, one female and one male, were included in the cohort.

Ficoll-Paque density gradient centrifugation was the method used to isolate PBMCs. What the study reported, not specific to this receptor: The second-wave clones that peaked on day 37 were not confirmed to be SARS-CoV-2 specific. The study covered only a couple of mild cases, and larger cohorts including severe cases with pre-infection samples were considered necessary. Some responding clones were detected in pre-infection memory, suggesting pre-existing cross-reactive memory T cells joined the SARS-CoV-2 response. Balanced CD4/CD8 phenotypes were observed for clones contracting from day 15 to 85, whereas a bias towards CD4+ was observed for a second wave of clones expanding from day 15 to 37. Contracting CD4+ clones were found mainly in CM and EM memory subsets, while CD8+ clones were enriched in EMRA.

The sample was run on an Illumina NovaSeq 6000. TCRalpha and TCRbeta cDNA libraries were constructed by 5'RACE with constant-segment primers, with sample barcodes and unique molecular identifiers being introduced. RNA was extracted from every sample with Trizol reagent. Libraries were amplified in two PCR steps, with a second sample barcode and Illumina TruSeq adapters added in the second step. Libraries were sequenced on an Illumina NovaSeq with 2 x 150 bp paired-end reads. The authors' analysis ran thus. With migec v1.2.7, reads were demultiplexed and then collapsed into UMI-guided consensus sequences. Using mixcr v2.1.11, UMI consensuses were aligned to TRA and TRB V and J templates and then assembled into clonotypes. A clonotype was counted as expanded or contracted only if both edgeR and NoisET called the change significant, with noise models trained on biological replicates. edgeR calls used a false discovery rate-adjusted p below 0.01 and a log2 fold-change threshold of 1. As an exploratory analysis of dynamics, max-normalized trajectories of the 1000 most abundant clonotypes were examined by PCA with hierarchical clustering. The CD4 or CD8 phenotype of responding clones was assigned using the separately sequenced CD4+ and CD8+ repertoires. The public reads were reprocessed in TCRdb via fastp at Q25 and MiXCR, keeping in-frame beta chains. Identical CDR3 protein sequences are pooled into one entry, listed with their most common genes and DNA. The authors' filters were not applied to this entry. For this sample the table gives 470,000 or so distinct CDR3 sequences, of which around a quarter were detected only once. Of the sample, approximately 12% is held by the ten largest clones.

Germline trimming amounts to 5 bases on V and 5 bases on J, with 7 as the count of junction bases outside the gene matches. The CDR3 numbers 14 residues from cysteine through phenylalanine. Only the CDR3 DNA is retained, 42 bases long and in frame from the first base. The sample was PBMCs or a T cell subset sorted from them (not recorded which). This receptor was identified in an adult woman who had mild COVID-19 (a few samples of this study predate the infection). The sample titles of this study are shuffled in the database, so cell type and time point are left out; the donor was told from shared clones. This chain is built from TRBV12-3 or TRBV12-4 and TRBJ2-7, and TRBD2 matches 9 of the central bases. The CDR3 corresponds to CASSPYSGSHEQYF. The sequenced DNA is TGTGCCAGCAGTCCCTATAGCGGGAGCCACGAGCAGTACTTC.